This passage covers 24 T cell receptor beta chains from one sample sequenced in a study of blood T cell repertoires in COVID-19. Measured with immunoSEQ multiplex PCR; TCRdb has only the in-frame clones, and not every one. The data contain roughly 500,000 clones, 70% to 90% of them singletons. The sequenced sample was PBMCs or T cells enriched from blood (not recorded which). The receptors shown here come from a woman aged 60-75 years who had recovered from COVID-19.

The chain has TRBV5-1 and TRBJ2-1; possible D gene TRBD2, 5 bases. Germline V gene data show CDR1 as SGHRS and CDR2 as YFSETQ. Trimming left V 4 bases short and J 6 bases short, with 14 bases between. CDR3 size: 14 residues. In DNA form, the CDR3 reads TGCGCCAGCAGCGCCCGGGCGGGCTTCAATGAGCAGTTCTTC. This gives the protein CASSARAGFNEQFF.

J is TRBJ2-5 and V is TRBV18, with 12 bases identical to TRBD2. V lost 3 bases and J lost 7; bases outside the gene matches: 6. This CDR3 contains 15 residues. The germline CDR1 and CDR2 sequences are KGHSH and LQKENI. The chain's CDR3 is CASSPGLAGSGTQYF. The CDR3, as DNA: TGTGCCAGCTCACCTGGACTAGCGGGGTCAGGGACCCAGTACTTC.

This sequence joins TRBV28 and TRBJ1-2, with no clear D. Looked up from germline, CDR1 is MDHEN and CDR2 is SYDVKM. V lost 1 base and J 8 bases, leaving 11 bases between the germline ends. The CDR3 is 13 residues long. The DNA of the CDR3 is TGTGCCAGCAGTTTATCCTTCTCGGAGGGCTACACCTTC. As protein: CASSLSFSEGYTF.

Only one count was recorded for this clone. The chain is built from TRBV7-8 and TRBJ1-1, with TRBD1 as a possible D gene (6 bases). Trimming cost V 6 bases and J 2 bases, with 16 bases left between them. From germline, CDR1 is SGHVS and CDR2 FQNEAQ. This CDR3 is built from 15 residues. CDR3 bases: TGTGCCAGCAGGGAACAGGGAATAATCAACACTGAAGCTTTCTTT. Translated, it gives CASREQGIINTEAFF. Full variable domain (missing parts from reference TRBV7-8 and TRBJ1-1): GAGVSQSPRYKVAKRGQDVALRCDPISGHVSLFWYQQALGQGPEFLTYFQNEAQLDKSGLPSDRFFAERPEGSVSTLKIQRTQQEDSAVYLCASREQGIINTEAFFGQGTRLTVV.

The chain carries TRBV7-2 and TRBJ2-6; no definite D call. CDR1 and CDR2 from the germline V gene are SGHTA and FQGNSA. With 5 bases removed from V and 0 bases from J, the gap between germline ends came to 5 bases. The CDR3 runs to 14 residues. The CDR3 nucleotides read TGTGCCAGCAGCCCAAACTCTGGGGCCAACGTCCTGACTTTC. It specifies CASSPNSGANVLTF. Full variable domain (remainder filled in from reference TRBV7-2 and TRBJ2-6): GAGVSQSPSNKVTEKGKDVELRCDPISGHTALYWYRQSLGQGLEFLIYFQGNSAPDKSGLPSDRFSAERTGGSVSTLTIQRTQQEDSAVYLCASSPNSGANVLTFGAGSRLTVL.

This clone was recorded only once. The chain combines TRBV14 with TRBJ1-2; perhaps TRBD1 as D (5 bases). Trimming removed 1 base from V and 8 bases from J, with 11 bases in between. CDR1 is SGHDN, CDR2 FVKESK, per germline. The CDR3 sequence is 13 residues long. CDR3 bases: TGTGCCAGCAGCCAAGGGGGCGTGGAAGGCTACACCTTC. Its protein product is CASSQGGVEGYTF.

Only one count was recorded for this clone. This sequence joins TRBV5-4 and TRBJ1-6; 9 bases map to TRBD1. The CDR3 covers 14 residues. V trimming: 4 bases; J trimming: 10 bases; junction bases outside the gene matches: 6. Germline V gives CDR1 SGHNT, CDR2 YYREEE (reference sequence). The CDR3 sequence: CASSPGQGNSPLHF. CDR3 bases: TGTGCCAGCAGCCCGGGACAGGGAAACTCACCCCTCCACTTT.

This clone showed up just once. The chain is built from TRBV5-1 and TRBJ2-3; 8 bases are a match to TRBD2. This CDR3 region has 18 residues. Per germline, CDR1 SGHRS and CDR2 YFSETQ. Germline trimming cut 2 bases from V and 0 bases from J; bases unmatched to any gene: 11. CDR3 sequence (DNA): TGCGCCAGCAGCTTTACCCGACTAGCGCGCTCTAGCACAGATACGCAGTATTTT. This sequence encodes CASSFTRLARSSTDTQYF.

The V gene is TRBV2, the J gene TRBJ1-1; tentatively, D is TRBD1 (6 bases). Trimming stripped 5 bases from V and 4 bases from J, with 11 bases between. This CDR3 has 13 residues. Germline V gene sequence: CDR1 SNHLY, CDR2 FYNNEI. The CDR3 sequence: CASSTGSLTEAFF. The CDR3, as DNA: TGTGCCAGCAGTACAGGGAGTCTCACTGAAGCTTTCTTT. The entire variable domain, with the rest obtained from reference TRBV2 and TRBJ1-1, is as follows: EPEVTQTPSHQVTQMGQEVILRCVPISNHLYFYWYRQILGQKVEFLVSFYNNEISEKSEIFDDQFSVERPDGSNFTLKIRSTKLEDSAMYFCASSTGSLTEAFFGQGTRLTVV.

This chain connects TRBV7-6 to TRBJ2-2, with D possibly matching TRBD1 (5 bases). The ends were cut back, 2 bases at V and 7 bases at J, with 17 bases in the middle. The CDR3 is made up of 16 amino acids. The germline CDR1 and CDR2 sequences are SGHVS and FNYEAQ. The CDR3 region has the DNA TGTGCCAGCAGCTTACCCCAGGGTCCTGGAAGCGGGGAGCTGTTTTTT. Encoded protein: CASSLPQGPGSGELFF.

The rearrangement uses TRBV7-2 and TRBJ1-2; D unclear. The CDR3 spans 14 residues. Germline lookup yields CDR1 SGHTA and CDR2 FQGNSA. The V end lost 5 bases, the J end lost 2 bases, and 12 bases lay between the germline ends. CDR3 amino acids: CASSPQPGNYGYTF. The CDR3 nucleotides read TGTGCCAGCAGCCCCCAGCCGGGGAACTATGGCTACACCTTC.

CDR3 residues: CASSLQETQYF. CDR3 in DNA: TGTGCCAGCAGCCTTCAAGAGACCCAGTACTTC. This chain links TRBV2 with TRBJ2-5; no reliable D call. The CDR3 is 11 amino acids. Germline V gene sequence: CDR1 SNHLY, CDR2 FYNNEI. Trimming cost V 6 bases and J 2 bases, with 4 bases left between them. Supplemented by reference TRBV2 and TRBJ2-5, the full variable domain reads EPEVTQTPSHQVTQMGQEVILRCVPISNHLYFYWYRQILGQKVEFLVSFYNNEISEKSEIFDDQFSVERPDGSNFTLKIRSTKLEDSAMYFCASSLQETQYFGPGTRLLVL.

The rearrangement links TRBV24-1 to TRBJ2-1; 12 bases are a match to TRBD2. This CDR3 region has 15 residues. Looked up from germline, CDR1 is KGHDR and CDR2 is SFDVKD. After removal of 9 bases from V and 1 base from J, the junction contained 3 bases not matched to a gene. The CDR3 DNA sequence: TGTGCCACCGGACTAGCGGGGAAATCCTACAATGAGCAGTTCTTC. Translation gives CATGLAGKSYNEQFF.

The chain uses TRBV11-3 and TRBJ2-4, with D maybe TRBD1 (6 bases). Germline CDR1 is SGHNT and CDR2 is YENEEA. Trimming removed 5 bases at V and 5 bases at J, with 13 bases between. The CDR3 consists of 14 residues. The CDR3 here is CASSGYRTENIQYF. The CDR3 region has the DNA TGTGCCAGCAGCGGCTATCGGACAGAAAACATTCAGTACTTC. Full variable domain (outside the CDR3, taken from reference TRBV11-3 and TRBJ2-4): EAGVVQSPRYKIIEKKQPVAFWCNPISGHNTLYWYLQNLGQGPELLIRYENEEAVDDSQLPKDRFSAERLKGVDSTLKIQPAELGDSAVYLCASSGYRTENIQYFGAGTRLSVL.

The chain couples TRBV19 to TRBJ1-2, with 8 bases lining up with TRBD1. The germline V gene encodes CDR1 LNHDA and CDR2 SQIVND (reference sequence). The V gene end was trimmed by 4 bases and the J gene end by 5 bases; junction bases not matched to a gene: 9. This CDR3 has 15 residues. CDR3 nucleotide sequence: TGTGCCAGTAGTACTTCTACAGGGGGGACTTATGGCTACACCTTC. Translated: CASSTSTGGTYGYTF.

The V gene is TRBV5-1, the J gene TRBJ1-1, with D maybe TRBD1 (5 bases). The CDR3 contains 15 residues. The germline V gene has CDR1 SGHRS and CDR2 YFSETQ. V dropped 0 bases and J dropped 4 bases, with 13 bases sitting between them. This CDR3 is CASSLAGQGLTEAFF. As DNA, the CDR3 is TGCGCCAGCAGCTTGGCCGGGCAGGGACTCACTGAAGCTTTCTTT.

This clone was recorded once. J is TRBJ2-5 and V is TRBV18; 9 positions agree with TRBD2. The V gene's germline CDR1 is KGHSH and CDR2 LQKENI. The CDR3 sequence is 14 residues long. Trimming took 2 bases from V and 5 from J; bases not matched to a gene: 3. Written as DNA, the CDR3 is TGTGCCAGCTCACCAAGCGGGGGGTTGGAGACCCAGTACTTC. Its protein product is CASSPSGGLETQYF.

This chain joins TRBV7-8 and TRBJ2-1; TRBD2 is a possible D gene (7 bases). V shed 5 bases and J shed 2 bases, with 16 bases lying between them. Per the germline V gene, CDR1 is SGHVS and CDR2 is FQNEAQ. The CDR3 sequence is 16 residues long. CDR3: CASSNSVGGAYNEQFF. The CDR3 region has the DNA TGTGCCAGCAGCAATTCCGTAGGGGGGGCCTACAATGAGCAGTTCTTC.

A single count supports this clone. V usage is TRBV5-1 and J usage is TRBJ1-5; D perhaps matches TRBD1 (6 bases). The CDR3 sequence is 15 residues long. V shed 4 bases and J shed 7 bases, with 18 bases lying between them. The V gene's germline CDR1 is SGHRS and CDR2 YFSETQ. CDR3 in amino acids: CASSPTGPQGQPQHF. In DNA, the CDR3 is TGCGCCAGCAGCCCTACCGGGCCCCAGGGGCAGCCCCAGCATTTT. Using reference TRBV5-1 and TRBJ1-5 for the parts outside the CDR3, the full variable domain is KAGVTQTPRYLIKTRGQQVTLSCSPISGHRSVSWYQQTPGQGLQFLFEYFSETQRNKGNFPGRFSGRQFSNSRSEMNVSTLELGDSALYLCASSPTGPQGQPQHFGDGTRLSIL.

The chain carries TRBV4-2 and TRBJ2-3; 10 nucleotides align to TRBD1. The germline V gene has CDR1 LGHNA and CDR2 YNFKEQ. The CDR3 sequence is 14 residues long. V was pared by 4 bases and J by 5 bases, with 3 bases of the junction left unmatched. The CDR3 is CASSLDRGIDTQYF. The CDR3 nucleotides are TGTGCCAGCAGCCTGGACAGGGGGATAGATACGCAGTATTTT.

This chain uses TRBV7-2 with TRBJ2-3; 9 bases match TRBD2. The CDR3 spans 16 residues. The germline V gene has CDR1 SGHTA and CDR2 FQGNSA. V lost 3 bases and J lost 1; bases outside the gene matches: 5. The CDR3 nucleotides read TGTGCCAGCAGCTTCCTACCTAGCGGGGGCACAGATACGCAGTATTTT. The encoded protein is CASSFLPSGGTDTQYF.

This chain's CDR3 is CSAGPVDTQYF. DNA of the CDR3: TGCAGTGCTGGGCCAGTAGATACGCAGTATTTT. V gene TRBV20-1 combines with J gene TRBJ2-3; no clear D. The CDR3 consists of 11 residues. V lost 5 bases, J lost 5 bases, and 8 bases lay in between. Germline CDR1 DFQATT, CDR2 SNEGSKA (reference sequence).

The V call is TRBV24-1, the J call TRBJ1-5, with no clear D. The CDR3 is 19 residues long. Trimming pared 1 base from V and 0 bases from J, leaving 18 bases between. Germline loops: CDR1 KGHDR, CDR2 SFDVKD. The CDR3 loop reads CATSDLPMLCSGSNQPQHF. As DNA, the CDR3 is TGTGCCACCAGTGATTTACCAATGCTCTGCTCCGGTAGCAATCAGCCCCAGCATTTT.

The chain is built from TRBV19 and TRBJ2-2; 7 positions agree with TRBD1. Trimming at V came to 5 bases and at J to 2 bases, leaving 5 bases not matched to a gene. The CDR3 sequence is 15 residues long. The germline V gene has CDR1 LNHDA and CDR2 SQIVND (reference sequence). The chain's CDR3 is CASSVGTANTGELFF. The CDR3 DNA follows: TGTGCCAGTAGTGTGGGGACAGCAAACACCGGGGAGCTGTTTTTT.